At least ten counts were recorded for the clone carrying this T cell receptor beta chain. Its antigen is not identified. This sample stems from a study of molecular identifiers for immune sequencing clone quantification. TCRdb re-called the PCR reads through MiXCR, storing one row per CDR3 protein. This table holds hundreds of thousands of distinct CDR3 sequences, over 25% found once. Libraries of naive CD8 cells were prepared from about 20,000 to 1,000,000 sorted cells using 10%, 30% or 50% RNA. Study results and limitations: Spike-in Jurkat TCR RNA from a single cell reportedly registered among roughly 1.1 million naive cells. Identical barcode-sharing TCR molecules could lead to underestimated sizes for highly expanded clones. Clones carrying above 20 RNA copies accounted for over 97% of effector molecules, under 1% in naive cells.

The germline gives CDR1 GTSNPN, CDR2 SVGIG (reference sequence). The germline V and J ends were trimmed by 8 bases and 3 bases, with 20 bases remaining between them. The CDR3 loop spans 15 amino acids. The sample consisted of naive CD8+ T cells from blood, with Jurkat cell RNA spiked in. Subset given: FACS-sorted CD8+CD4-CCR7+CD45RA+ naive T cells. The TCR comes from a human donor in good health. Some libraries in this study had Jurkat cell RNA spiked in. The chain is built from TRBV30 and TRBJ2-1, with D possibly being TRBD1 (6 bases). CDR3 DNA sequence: TGTGCCGGATACGACAGGCTCGAAAACTACAATGAGCAGTTCTTC. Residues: CAGYDRLENYNEQFF.